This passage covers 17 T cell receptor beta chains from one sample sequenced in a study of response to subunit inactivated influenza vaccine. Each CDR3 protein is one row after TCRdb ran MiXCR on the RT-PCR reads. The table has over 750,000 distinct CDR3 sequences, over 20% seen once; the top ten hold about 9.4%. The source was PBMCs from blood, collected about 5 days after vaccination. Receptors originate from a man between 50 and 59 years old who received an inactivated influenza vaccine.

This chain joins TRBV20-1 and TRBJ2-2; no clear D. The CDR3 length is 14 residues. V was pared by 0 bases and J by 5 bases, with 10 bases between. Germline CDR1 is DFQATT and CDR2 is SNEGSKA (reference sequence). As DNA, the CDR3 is TGCAGTGCTAGAGATTGGAAGGGTACCGGGGAGCTGTTTTTT. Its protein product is CSARDWKGTGELFF.

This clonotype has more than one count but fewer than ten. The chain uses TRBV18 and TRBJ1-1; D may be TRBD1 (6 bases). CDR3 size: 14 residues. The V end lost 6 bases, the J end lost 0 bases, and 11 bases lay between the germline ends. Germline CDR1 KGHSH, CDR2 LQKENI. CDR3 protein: CASSGQNMNTEAFF. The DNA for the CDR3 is TGTGCCAGCTCCGGACAGAACATGAACACTGAAGCTTTCTTT. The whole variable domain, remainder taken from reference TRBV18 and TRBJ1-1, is NAGVMQNPRHLVRRRGQEARLRCSPMKGHSHVYWYRQLPEEGLKFMVYLQKENIIDESGMPKERFSAEFPKEGPSILRIQQVVRGDSAAYFCASSGQNMNTEAFFGQGTRLTVV.

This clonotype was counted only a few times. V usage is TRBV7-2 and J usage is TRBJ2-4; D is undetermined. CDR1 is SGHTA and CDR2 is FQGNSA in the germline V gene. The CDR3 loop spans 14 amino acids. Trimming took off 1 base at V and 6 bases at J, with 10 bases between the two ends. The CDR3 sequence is CASSLVLAGNIQYF. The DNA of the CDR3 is TGTGCCAGCAGCTTAGTTTTAGCCGGAAACATTCAGTACTTC.

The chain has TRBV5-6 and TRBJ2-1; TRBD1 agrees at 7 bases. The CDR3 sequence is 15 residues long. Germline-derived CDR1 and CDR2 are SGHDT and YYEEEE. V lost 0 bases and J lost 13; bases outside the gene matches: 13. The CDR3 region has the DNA TGTGCCAGCAGCTTGGAGTTGGACAGGACGTTCGGTCAGTTCTTC. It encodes CASSLELDRTFGQFF.

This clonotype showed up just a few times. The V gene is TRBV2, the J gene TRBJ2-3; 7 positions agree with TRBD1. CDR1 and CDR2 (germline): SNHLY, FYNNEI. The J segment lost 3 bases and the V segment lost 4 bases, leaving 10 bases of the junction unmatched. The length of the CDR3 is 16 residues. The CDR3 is CASSVPGQYFTDTQYF. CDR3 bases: TGTGCCAGCAGTGTACCGGGACAGTATTTTACAGATACGCAGTATTTT.

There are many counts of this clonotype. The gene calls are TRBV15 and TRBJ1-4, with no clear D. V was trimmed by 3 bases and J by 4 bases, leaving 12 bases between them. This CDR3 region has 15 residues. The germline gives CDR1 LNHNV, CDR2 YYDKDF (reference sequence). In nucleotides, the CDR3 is TGTGCCACCAGCAGGGACGGAGCTCTTAATGAAAAACTGTTTTTT. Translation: CATSRDGALNEKLFF. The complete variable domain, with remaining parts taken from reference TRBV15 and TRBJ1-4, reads DAMVIQNPRYQVTQFGKPVTLSCSQTLNHNVMYWYQQKSSQAPKLLFHYYDKDFNNEADTPDNFQSRRPNTSFCFLDIRSPGLGDTAMYLCATSRDGALNEKLFFGSGTQLSVL.

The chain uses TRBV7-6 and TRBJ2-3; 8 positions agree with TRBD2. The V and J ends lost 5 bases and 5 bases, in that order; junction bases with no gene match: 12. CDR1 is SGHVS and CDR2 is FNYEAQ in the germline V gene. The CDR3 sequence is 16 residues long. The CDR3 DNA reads TGTGCCAGCAGCCCACTGGGACTAGGTTCCGTAGATACGCAGTATTTT. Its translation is CASSPLGLGSVDTQYF.

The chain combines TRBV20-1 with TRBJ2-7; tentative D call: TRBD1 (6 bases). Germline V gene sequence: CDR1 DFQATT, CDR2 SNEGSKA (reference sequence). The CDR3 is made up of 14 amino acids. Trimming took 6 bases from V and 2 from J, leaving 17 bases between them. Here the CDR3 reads CSAPDRTSTYEQYF. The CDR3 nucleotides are TGCAGTGCCCCCGACAGGACCTCCACCTACGAGCAGTACTTC.

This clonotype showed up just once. The DNA for the CDR3 is TGTGCCAGCAGTAAGCGACTAGCGGGACCGATCTATCCCTACGAGCAGTACTTC. Protein sequence: CASSKRLAGPIYPYEQYF. The rearrangement links TRBV6-2 or TRBV6-3 to TRBJ2-7, with TRBD2 identical over 11 bases. The CDR3 contains 18 residues. The V gene's germline CDR1 is MNHEY and CDR2 SVGEGT. V lost 5 bases to trimming and J lost 2 bases; unmatched junction nucleotides: 14.

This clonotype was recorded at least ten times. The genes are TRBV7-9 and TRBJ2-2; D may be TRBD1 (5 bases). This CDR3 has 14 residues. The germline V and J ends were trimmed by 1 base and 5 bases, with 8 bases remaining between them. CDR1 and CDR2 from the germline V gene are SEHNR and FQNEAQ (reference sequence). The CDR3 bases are TGTGCCAGCAGCTTAGGAAGGGGTACCGGGGAGCTGTTTTTT. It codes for CASSLGRGTGELFF.

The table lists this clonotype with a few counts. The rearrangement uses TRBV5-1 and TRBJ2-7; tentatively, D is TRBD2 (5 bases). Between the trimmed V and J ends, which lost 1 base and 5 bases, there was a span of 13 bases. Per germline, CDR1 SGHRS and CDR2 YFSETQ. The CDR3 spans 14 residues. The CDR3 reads CASSLRPGTHEQYF. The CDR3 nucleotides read TGCGCCAGCAGCTTGCGTCCGGGAACCCACGAGCAGTACTTC.

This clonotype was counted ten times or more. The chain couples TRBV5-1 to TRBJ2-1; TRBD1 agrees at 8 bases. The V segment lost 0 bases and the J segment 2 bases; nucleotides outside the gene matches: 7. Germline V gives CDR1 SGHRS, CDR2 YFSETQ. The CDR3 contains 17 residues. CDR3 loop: CASSLAFEQGAYNEQFF. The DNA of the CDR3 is TGCGCCAGCAGCTTGGCCTTTGAACAGGGGGCCTACAATGAGCAGTTCTTC.

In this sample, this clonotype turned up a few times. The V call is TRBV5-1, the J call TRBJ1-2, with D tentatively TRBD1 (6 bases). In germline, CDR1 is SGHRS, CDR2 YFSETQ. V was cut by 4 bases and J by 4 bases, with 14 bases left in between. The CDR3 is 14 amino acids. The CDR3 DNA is TGCGCCAGCAGCCCCGCCGGGACACCCTATGGCTACACCTTC. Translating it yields CASSPAGTPYGYTF.

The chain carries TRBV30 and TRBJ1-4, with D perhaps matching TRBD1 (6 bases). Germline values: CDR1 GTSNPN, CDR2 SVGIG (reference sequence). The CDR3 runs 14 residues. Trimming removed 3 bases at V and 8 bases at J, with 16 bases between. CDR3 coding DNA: TGTGCCTGGAGCCCTTCGGGGGGGGCAGAAAAACTGTTTTTT. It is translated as CAWSPSGGAEKLFF.

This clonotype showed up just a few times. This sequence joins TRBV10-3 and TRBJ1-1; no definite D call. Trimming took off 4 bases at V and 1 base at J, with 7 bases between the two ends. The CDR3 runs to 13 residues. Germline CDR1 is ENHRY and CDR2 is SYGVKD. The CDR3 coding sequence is TGTGCCATCAGTGGAAGGGAGAACACTGAAGCTTTCTTT. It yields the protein CAISGRENTEAFF.

CDR3 loop: CASSPPGQGARDTQYF. CDR3 coding DNA: TGTGCCAGCAGTCCCCCCGGACAGGGGGCGCGTGATACGCAGTATTTT. J is TRBJ2-3 and V is TRBV12-3 or TRBV12-4; 11 bases map to TRBD1. J gave up 6 bases and V 5 bases, and 10 bases lay outside the gene matches. The CDR3 totals 16 residues.

CDR3 loop: CASSQVATRVGTDTQYF. The CDR3 DNA is TGCGCCAGCAGCCAAGTTGCGACGAGGGTAGGCACAGATACGCAGTATTTT. V and J are TRBV4-1 and TRBJ2-3; D might be TRBD2 (5 bases). The CDR3 runs to 17 residues. Trimming shortened V by 1 base and J by 1 base, and 15 bases separated the two germline ends. Per germline, CDR1 MGHRA and CDR2 YSYEKL.